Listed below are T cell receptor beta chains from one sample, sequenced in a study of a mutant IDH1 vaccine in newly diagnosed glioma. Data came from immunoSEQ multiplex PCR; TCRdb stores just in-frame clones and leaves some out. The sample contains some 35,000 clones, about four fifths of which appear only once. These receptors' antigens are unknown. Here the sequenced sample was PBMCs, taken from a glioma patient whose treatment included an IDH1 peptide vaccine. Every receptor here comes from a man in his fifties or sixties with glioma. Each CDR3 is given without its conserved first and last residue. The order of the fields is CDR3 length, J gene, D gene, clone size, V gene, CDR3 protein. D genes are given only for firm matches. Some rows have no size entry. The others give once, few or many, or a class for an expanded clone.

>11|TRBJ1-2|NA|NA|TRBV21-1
ASSKSGGHGYT
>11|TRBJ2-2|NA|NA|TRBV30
AWSATYTGELF
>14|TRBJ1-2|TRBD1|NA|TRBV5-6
ASSRGRQGDNYGYT
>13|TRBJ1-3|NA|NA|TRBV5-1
ASSLAGYSGNTIY
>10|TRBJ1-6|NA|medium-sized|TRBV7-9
ASSPPNSPLH
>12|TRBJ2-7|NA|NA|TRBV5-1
ASSFGSGAYEQY
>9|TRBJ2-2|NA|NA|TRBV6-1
ASTETGELF
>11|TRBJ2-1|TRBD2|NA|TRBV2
ASSPGLRNEQF
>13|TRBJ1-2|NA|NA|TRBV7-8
ASSLATQPTYGYT
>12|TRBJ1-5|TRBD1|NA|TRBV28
ASTTQGSNQPQH
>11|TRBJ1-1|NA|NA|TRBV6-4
ASSAGANTEAF
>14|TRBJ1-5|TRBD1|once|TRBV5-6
ASSLGRQGAYQPQH
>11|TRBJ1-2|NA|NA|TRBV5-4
ASSLVAGYGYT
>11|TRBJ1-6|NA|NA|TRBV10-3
ATRDVADSPLH
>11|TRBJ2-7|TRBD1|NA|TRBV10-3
AISGTGEDEQY
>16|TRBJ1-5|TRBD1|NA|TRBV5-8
ASSRPWDRENSNQPQH
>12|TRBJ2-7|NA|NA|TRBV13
ASSSPLDFYEQY
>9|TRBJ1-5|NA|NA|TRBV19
ASSSSGPQH
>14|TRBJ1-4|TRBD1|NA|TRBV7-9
ASSINLQGAGEKLF
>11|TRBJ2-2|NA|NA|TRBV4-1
ASRPHGPGELF
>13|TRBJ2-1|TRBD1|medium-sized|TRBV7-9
ASPSGTGGFNEQF
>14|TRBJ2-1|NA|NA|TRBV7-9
ASSPPWGRLRGEQF
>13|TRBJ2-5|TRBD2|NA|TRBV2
ASGLGLALQETQY
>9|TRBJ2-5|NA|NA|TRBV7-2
ASSSPLSQY
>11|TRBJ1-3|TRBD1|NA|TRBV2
ARTGGDGNTIY
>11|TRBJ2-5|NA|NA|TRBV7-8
ASSPTGDGTQY
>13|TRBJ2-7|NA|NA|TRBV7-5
ARSMTSGGAYEQY
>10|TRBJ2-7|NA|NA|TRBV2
ASRSTGWEQY
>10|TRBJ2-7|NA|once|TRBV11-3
ASSRRSYEQY
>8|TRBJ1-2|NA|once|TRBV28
ASKRGGYT
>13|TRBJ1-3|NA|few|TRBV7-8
ASSPRLPAGNTIY
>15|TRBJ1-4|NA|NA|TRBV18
ASSPRQARSTNEKLF
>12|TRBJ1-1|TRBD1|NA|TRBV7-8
ASSLGQGFTEAF
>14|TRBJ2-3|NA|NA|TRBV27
ASSLRQTLSTDTQY
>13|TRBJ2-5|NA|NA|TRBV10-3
AISALNERQETQY
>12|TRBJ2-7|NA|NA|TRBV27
ASSAGIRGYEQY